This TCR beta chain was captured by sequencing in a study of cytomegalovirus exposure and HLA in healthy donors. Findings and caveats of the study: 150 or so TCR beta chains were listed as cytomegalovirus-associated.

In the case of this clone: Its antigen remains unknown.

The germline CDR1 and CDR2 sequences are SGHVS and FNYEAQ. The ends were cut back, 5 bases at V and 3 bases at J, with 20 bases in the middle. The CDR3 is made up of 17 amino acids. With 60 Vbeta and 13 Jbeta primers, the PCR was carried out. Sequencing was performed with immunoSEQ multiplex PCR; in TCRdb, only in-frame clones are kept and a portion is missing. The sample lists about 230,000 clones; roughly 73% were seen once. Material: PBMCs. This receptor was taken from a boy aged 5-17 years in good health and CMV-seronegative. The rearrangement links TRBV7-6 to TRBJ1-3; maybe TRBD1 (5 bases). The CDR3 loop reads CASSLPRGKGVGNTIYF. In DNA form, the CDR3 reads TGTGCCAGCAGCCTCCCCCGGGGGAAGGGAGTTGGAAACACCATATATTTT.